This T cell receptor beta chain was recorded in a study of regulatory dendritic cells for organ transplantation. Turning to the study itself: Monocytes received vitamin D3 on days 0 and 4, IL-10 on day 4.

Sorted T cells were CFSE-labeled and cultured more than 4 days with allogeneic regulatory or mature dendritic cells at 1:10. The study, taken as a whole, reports: Memory CD8+ clonal expansion seemed more limited with regulatory than mature dendritic cells.

Concerning this clone itself: Antigen unknown.

The method was immunoSEQ multiplex PCR; TCRdb's version includes in-frame clones alone and lacks a portion of them. Altogether roughly 12,000 clones are present, over 85% being singletons, with the ten largest covering about 0.21%. Sequencing was carried out using naive CD8+ T cells from blood cultured with regulatory dendritic cells. Subset noted: CD45RA+ naive T cells. This clonotype was obtained from a human donor in good health.

The CDR3 protein is CASSQVGGGILGELFF. The CDR3 region has the DNA TGCGCCAGCAGCCAAGTGGGCGGGGGAATTTTGGGGGAGCTGTTTTTT. The chain employs TRBV4-1 and TRBJ2-2, with 7 bases that match TRBD2. This CDR3 spans 16 amino acids. V trimming: 1 base; J trimming: 8 bases; junction bases outside the gene matches: 10. Germline lookup yields CDR1 MGHRA and CDR2 YSYEKL.